One sample yielded the 27 T cell receptor beta chains listed below, sequenced in a study of cytomegalovirus exposure and HLA in healthy donors. The method was immunoSEQ multiplex PCR; TCRdb's version includes in-frame clones alone and lacks a portion of them. Among approximately 88,000 clones, less than 90% were seen once, and the ten largest hold around an eighth. Sequencing was carried out using PBMCs. The receptors here all came from a woman aged 18-29 years in good health and CMV-seropositive.

J is TRBJ2-7 and V is TRBV6-1, with D perhaps TRBD2 (6 bases). Trimming took off 1 base at V and 5 bases at J, with 9 bases between the two ends. Germline values: CDR1 MNHNS, CDR2 SASEGT. The CDR3 is 13 residues long. The DNA of the CDR3 is TGTGCCAGCAGTGAAGTCGAGCGGGACGAGCAGTACTTC. This codes for CASSEVERDEQYF.

The chain carries TRBV2 and TRBJ2-6, with D uncertain. V was shortened by 3 bases and J by 4 bases, with 22 bases between the two germline ends. The length of the CDR3 is 19 residues. CDR1 is SNHLY and CDR2 is FYNNEI in the germline V gene. CDR3 region: CASSDVDDLTLHGANVLTF. The CDR3 bases are TGTGCCAGCAGTGACGTAGACGACTTGACCCTCCACGGGGCCAACGTCCTGACTTTC.

This clone came up a few times. The CDR3 protein is CASSHLGAEQYF. CDR3 bases: TGTGCCAGCAGCCACCTAGGGGCTGAGCAGTATTTT. This chain links TRBV4-2 with TRBJ2-3; D possibly corresponds to TRBD1 (5 bases). This CDR3 region has 12 residues. Germline CDR1 reads LGHNA; CDR2 reads YNFKEQ. With 3 bases removed from V and 11 bases from J, the gap between germline ends came to 12 bases.

The chain has TRBV2 and TRBJ1-1, with D perhaps TRBD1 (6 bases). Germline V lookup: CDR1 SNHLY, CDR2 FYNNEI. The CDR3 has 13 amino acids. Trimming took 9 bases from V and 0 from J, leaving 11 bases between them. The CDR3 loop is CASYRELNTEAFF. As DNA, the CDR3 is TGTGCCAGTTACAGGGAGCTGAACACTGAAGCTTTCTTT. Combining the CDR3 with reference TRBV2 and TRBJ1-1 gives the whole variable domain EPEVTQTPSHQVTQMGQEVILRCVPISNHLYFYWYRQILGQKVEFLVSFYNNEISEKSEIFDDQFSVERPDGSNFTLKIRSTKLEDSAMYFCASYRELNTEAFFGQGTRLTVV.

The gene calls are TRBV19 and TRBJ1-1, with 8 nucleotides matching TRBD1. The CDR3 is 15 amino acids. Losses at the gene ends were 3 bases for V and 3 bases for J; bases not matched to a gene: 6. Per the germline V gene, CDR1 is LNHDA and CDR2 is SQIVND (reference sequence). Here the CDR3 DNA reads TGTGCCAGTAGTATGCAGGGGGCGGAGTACACTGAAGCTTTCTTT. Translated: CASSMQGAEYTEAFF.

This clone was recorded a few times. In DNA form, the CDR3 reads TGTGCCAGCAGTATCTCGAGCGGGGGGGCAGATACGCAGTATTTT. It codes for CASSISSGGADTQYF. This chain connects TRBV28 to TRBJ2-3, with 10 nucleotides matching TRBD2. The ends lost 5 bases at V and 4 bases at J; junction bases unmatched: 6. From germline, CDR1 is MDHEN and CDR2 SYDVKM. The CDR3 contains 15 residues.

This sequence joins TRBV30 and TRBJ1-2, with 9 bases fitting TRBD1. The CDR3 totals 13 residues. Germline loops: CDR1 GTSNPN, CDR2 SVGIG (reference sequence). The junction had 6 bases not matched to a gene; V was cut back by 3 bases and J by 7 bases. This chain's CDR3 is CAWSWGQGGGYTF. Here the CDR3 DNA reads TGTGCCTGGAGCTGGGGACAGGGAGGTGGCTACACCTTC.

The V gene is TRBV2, the J gene TRBJ2-1; no clear D. From germline, CDR1 is SNHLY and CDR2 FYNNEI. V was clipped by 5 bases and J by 6 bases, with 8 bases between them. This CDR3 has 12 residues. The DNA for the CDR3 is TGTGCCAGCAGTCCCCAGGTCAATGAGCAGTTCTTC. This codes for CASSPQVNEQFF.

The chain has TRBV7-6 and TRBJ2-3; D may be TRBD2 (5 bases). V was pared by 3 bases and J by 5 bases, with 9 bases between. The CDR3 totals 13 residues. Per the germline V gene, CDR1 is SGHVS and CDR2 is FNYEAQ. The CDR3 DNA reads TGTGCCAGCAGCTTGTCACGGGAAGATACGCAGTATTTT. This codes for CASSLSREDTQYF.

V and J are TRBV4-3 and TRBJ2-7; possible D gene TRBD2, 5 bases. This CDR3 has 13 amino acids. V lost 1 base, J lost 2 bases, and 6 bases lay in between. CDR1 LGHNA and CDR2 YSLEER come from the germline V gene. The CDR3 bases are TGCGCCAGCAGCCAAGCCGGGACCTACGAGCAGTACTTC. This translates into CASSQAGTYEQYF.

This chain connects TRBV6-4 to TRBJ2-3; 12 bases are shared with TRBD2. The germline V gene encodes CDR1 MRHNA and CDR2 SNTAGT. The CDR3 runs to 16 residues. V was pared by 3 bases and J by 2 bases, with 3 bases of the junction left unmatched. CDR3 protein: CASSESSGGATDTQYF. The CDR3 bases are TGTGCCAGCAGTGAGTCTAGCGGGGGGGCCACAGATACGCAGTATTTT.

The chain has TRBV5-1 and TRBJ2-5; a weak D match, TRBD2 (6 bases). Looked up from germline, CDR1 is SGHRS and CDR2 is YFSETQ. CDR3 size: 14 residues. Deletions cut 4 bases from V and 5 bases from J, with 15 bases between. CDR3 nucleotide sequence: TGCGCCAGCAGCCGGGACTCCGGGCCCGAGACCCAGTACTTC. Amino acids: CASSRDSGPETQYF.

The chain combines TRBV7-6 with TRBJ1-1; D uncertain. The CDR3 consists of 13 residues. Germline loops: CDR1 SGHVS, CDR2 FNYEAQ. V lost 1 base, J lost 5 bases, and 8 bases lay in between. CDR3 coding DNA: TGTGCCAGCAGCTTAGAAGGAGGAACTGAAGCTTTCTTT. As protein: CASSLEGGTEAFF.

This chain's CDR3 is CALTAGQDYSGNTIYF. The CDR3, as DNA: TGTGCCTTGACTGCTGGACAGGACTACTCTGGAAACACCATATATTTT. The chain couples TRBV30 to TRBJ1-3; 7 nucleotides align to TRBD1. The CDR3 spans 16 residues. Germline CDR1 is GTSNPN and CDR2 is SVGIG (reference sequence). J was trimmed by 0 bases and V by 7 bases; bases with no gene match: 12.

The gene calls are TRBV7-2 and TRBJ1-6; TRBD1 matches at 7 bases. Germline values: CDR1 SGHTA, CDR2 FQGNSA. The ends lost 5 bases at V and 9 bases at J; junction bases unmatched: 7. CDR3 length equals 14 residues. This CDR3 reads CASSPRQGVSPLHF. The CDR3 DNA is TGTGCCAGCAGCCCCCGGCAGGGGGTTTCACCCCTCCACTTT.

As concerns this clone: The identical CDR3 is also encoded by other nucleotide sequences in the sample. The chain joins TRBV9 to TRBJ1-1; a possible D gene is TRBD1 (6 bases). Germline V gene data show CDR1 as SGDLS and CDR2 as YYNGEE. The CDR3 is 13 amino acids. V was trimmed by 3 bases and J by 1 base, leaving 7 bases between them. CDR3 protein: CASSAQGNTEAFF. The DNA for the CDR3 is TGTGCCAGCAGCGCACAGGGGAACACTGAAGCTTTCTTT. Combining the CDR3 with reference TRBV9 and TRBJ1-1 gives the whole variable domain DSGVTQTPKHLITATGQRVTLRCSPRSGDLSVYWYQQSLDQGLQFLIQYYNGEERAKGNILERFSAQQFPDLHSELNLSSLELGDSALYFCASSAQGNTEAFFGQGTRLTVV.

There are a few counts of this clone. The chain carries TRBV7-9 and TRBJ2-7, with TRBD2 identical over 13 bases. Losses at the gene ends were 5 bases for V and 2 bases for J; bases not matched to a gene: 9. The V gene's germline CDR1 is SEHNR and CDR2 FQNEAQ (reference sequence). The CDR3 covers 17 residues. CDR3 sequence (DNA): TGTGCCAGCAGCGCGCGACTAGCGGGGGGACCTACCTACGAGCAGTACTTC. Translation: CASSARLAGGPTYEQYF.

The chain carries TRBV15 and TRBJ2-5; 9 positions match TRBD2. Germline V gene lookup returns CDR1 LNHNV and CDR2 YYDKDF (reference sequence). This CDR3 has 16 amino acids. The trim removed 1 base at V and 2 bases at J, leaving 5 bases unmatched. The CDR3 region is CATSRAGRGGQETQYF. DNA of the CDR3: TGTGCCACCAGCAGAGCAGGGCGGGGGGGGCAAGAGACCCAGTACTTC. Together with reference TRBV15 and TRBJ2-5, the CDR3 gives the full variable domain: DAMVIQNPRYQVTQFGKPVTLSCSQTLNHNVMYWYQQKSSQAPKLLFHYYDKDFNNEADTPDNFQSRRPNTSFCFLDIRSPGLGDTAMYLCATSRAGRGGQETQYFGPGTRLLVL.

The chain uses TRBV5-1 and TRBJ2-1; TRBD1 agrees at 10 bases. Germline values: CDR1 SGHRS, CDR2 YFSETQ. The CDR3 totals 19 residues. The V segment lost 3 bases and the J segment 2 bases; nucleotides outside the gene matches: 14. The CDR3 sequence is CASSSGLTGTGVTYNEQFF. The CDR3 nucleotides are TGCGCCAGCAGCTCAGGGCTAACCGGGACAGGGGTAACCTACAATGAGCAGTTCTTC.

DNA of the CDR3: TGTGCCATCAGTGATGGGGCGGGGGAGACCCAGTACTTC. Its protein is CAISDGAGETQYF. This chain uses TRBV10-3 with TRBJ2-5; maybe TRBD2 (6 bases). V lost 3 bases, J lost 5 bases, and 10 bases lay in between. The CDR3 totals 13 residues. CDR1 is ENHRY and CDR2 is SYGVKD in the germline V gene.

V usage is TRBV10-3 and J usage is TRBJ2-2; 7 nucleotides agree with TRBD1. This CDR3 spans 14 amino acids. With 5 bases clipped from V and 6 bases from J, the junction kept 6 bases outside the gene matches. CDR1 and CDR2 from the germline V gene are ENHRY and SYGVKD. As DNA, the CDR3 is TGTGCCATCAGTACCGGGACAGAAGCCGGGGAGCTGTTTTTT. As protein: CAISTGTEAGELFF.

The gene calls are TRBV5-1 and TRBJ1-5; 7 bases are a match to TRBD1. J gave up 2 bases and V 0 bases, and 2 bases lay outside the gene matches. The CDR3 has 15 amino acids. Germline CDR1 reads SGHRS; CDR2 reads YFSETQ. The CDR3: CASSLAGTGNQPQHF. The CDR3 nucleotides read TGCGCCAGCAGCTTGGCGGGGACAGGCAATCAGCCCCAGCATTTT.

This chain uses TRBV9 with TRBJ2-5, with 8 bases that match TRBD2. There are 15 residues in the CDR3. Trimming cost V 0 bases and J 2 bases; bases outside gene matches: 3. The germline V gene encodes CDR1 SGDLS and CDR2 YYNGEE. The CDR3 bases are TGTGCCAGCAGCGTAGACCCGGGGGGGCAAGAGACCCAGTACTTC. Translated: CASSVDPGGQETQYF.

The chain carries TRBV5-1 and TRBJ2-1, with 9 nucleotides matching TRBD1. V trimming: 2 bases; J trimming: 10 bases; junction bases outside the gene matches: 13. The germline V gene has CDR1 SGHRS and CDR2 YFSETQ. The CDR3 is made up of 16 amino acids. CDR3 loop: CASSLGVRTGEGEQFF. The CDR3 DNA sequence: TGCGCCAGCAGCTTAGGAGTTAGGACAGGGGAAGGCGAGCAGTTCTTC.

The V and J genes are TRBV18 and TRBJ1-2; maybe TRBD1 (6 bases). The CDR3 covers 15 residues. V was shortened by 0 bases and J by 8 bases, with 16 bases between the two germline ends. Germline CDR1 reads KGHSH; CDR2 reads LQKENI. The CDR3 DNA is TGTGCCAGCTCACCACCATCCCTGGGGGCGGAAGGCTACACCTTC. The encoded protein is CASSPPSLGAEGYTF.

This chain links TRBV7-9 with TRBJ2-1; no reliable D call. CDR3 length equals 12 residues. From germline, CDR1 is SEHNR and CDR2 FQNEAQ (reference sequence). V dropped 5 bases and J dropped 3 bases, with 5 bases sitting between them. CDR3 loop: CASSPRYNEQFF. CDR3 DNA sequence: TGTGCCAGCAGCCCCCGCTACAATGAGCAGTTCTTC.

CDR3 DNA: TGTGCCTGGAGTGTTGCGGGAAACAATGAGCAGTTCTTC. This gives the protein CAWSVAGNNEQFF. This chain joins TRBV30 and TRBJ2-1, with D perhaps matching TRBD2 (6 bases). V was pared by 0 bases and J by 5 bases, with 8 bases between. The CDR3 runs 13 residues. The V gene's germline CDR1 is GTSNPN and CDR2 SVGIG (reference sequence).